What follows describes a single T cell receptor (beta chain). The antigen is not known. The record originates from a study of cytomegalovirus exposure and HLA in healthy donors. Findings and caveats of the study: Reports showed the classifier diagnosing cytomegalovirus status with high specificity and sensitivity. In the roughly 120 validation repertoires, a later analysis found that first-cohort TCR clusters tended to co-occur.

Germline CDR1 is SGHDT and CDR2 is YYEEEE. This CDR3 spans 16 amino acids. Germline trimming cut 1 base from V and 6 bases from J; bases unmatched to any gene: 8. Measured with immunoSEQ multiplex PCR; TCRdb has only the in-frame clones, and not every one. The sample records tens of thousands of clones, 75% to 95% being singletons. What was sequenced was PBMCs. This TCR was sampled from a man between 18 and 29 years old in good health and CMV-seronegative. This rearrangement joins TRBV5-6 to TRBJ2-2, with 8 bases matching TRBD1. The CDR3 region has the DNA TGTGCCAGCAGCTTGACAGGGGGTTTCGTAGCCGGGGAGCTGTTTTTT. Encoded protein: CASSLTGGFVAGELFF.